These 4 T cell receptor beta chains originate from one sample sequenced in a study of identical twins. TCRdb ran MiXCR on the 5' RACE reads and lists one entry per CDR3 protein. The sample includes about 340,000 distinct CDR3 sequences, about 12% of them seen just once. The same data also contributed to another study, on yellow fever vaccine responses in identical twins.

What was sequenced was CD8+ T cells sorted from blood. All receptors derive from a woman aged 18-30 years in good health.

This clonotype turned up a few times. A junction boundary mismatches the germline segment, possibly from a read error. The chain uses TRBV13 and TRBJ2-1; D is undetermined. This CDR3 spans 11 amino acids. The V gene's germline CDR1 is PRHDT and CDR2 FYEKMQ (reference sequence). CDR3 region: CAGSSPNEQFF. CDR3 bases: TGTGCCGGCAGCTCCCCCAATGAGCAGTTCTTC.

In this sample, this clonotype turned up a few times. This chain joins TRBV9 and TRBJ2-7; no clear D. The V and J ends lost 3 bases and 12 bases respectively, with 13 bases between them. In germline, CDR1 is SGDLS, CDR2 YYNGEE. The CDR3 runs to 11 residues. CDR3: CASSAGYRLYF. DNA for the CDR3: TGTGCCAGCAGCGCCGGATATCGGCTGTACTTC.

The chain is built from TRBV6-1 and TRBJ1-6; D is unresolved. The V gene lost 6 bases and the J gene lost 7 bases, with 16 bases spanning the gap. This CDR3 has 15 residues. Germline CDR1 MNHNS, CDR2 SASEGT. CDR3 protein: CASRSQDPKNSPLHF. The CDR3 DNA reads TGTGCCAGCAGGTCACAAGATCCGAAGAATTCACCCCTCCACTTT.

The chain is built from TRBV6-5 and TRBJ1-1; TRBD1 is a possible D gene (5 bases). The CDR3 is 17 residues long. CDR1 is MNHEY, CDR2 SVGAGI, per germline. V lost 2 bases, J lost 3 bases, and 19 bases lay in between. The CDR3 loop is CASSYRSGGRADTEAFF. CDR3 DNA: TGTGCCAGCAGTTACCGCTCGGGGGGTAGGGCGGACACTGAAGCTTTCTTT.